This TCR beta chain emerged from a study of T cell changes during pregnancy in multiple sclerosis. Between the trimmed V and J ends, which lost 6 bases and 0 bases, there was a span of 12 bases. The CDR3 is made up of 15 amino acids. Looked up from germline, CDR1 is SGHAT and CDR2 is FQNNGV. Clones were sequenced by immunoSEQ multiplex PCR, and TCRdb holds only the in-frame ones, with some missing. The sample contains around 69,000 clones, about 92% of which appear only once. The receptor comes from a female donor in good health, enrolled as a control in a pregnancy study. The material was peripheral blood, obtained in the third trimester of pregnancy. This chain links TRBV11-2 with TRBJ2-4; the D gene is possibly TRBD1 (6 bases). The CDR3 is CASRGQRLAKNIQYF. The DNA for the CDR3 is TGTGCCAGCAGAGGACAGAGGCTAGCCAAAAACATTCAGTACTTC. Using reference TRBV11-2 and TRBJ2-4 for the parts outside the CDR3, the full variable domain is EAGVAQSPRYKIIEKRQSVAFWCNPISGHATLYWYQQILGQGPKLLIQFQNNGVVDDSQLPKDRFSAERLKGVDSTLKIQPAKLEDSAVYLCASRGQRLAKNIQYFGAGTRLSVL.